These 24 T cell receptor beta chains were sequenced from one sample in a study of identifying expanded T cells in peripheral blood. Generated by immunoSEQ multiplex PCR, the TCRdb table keeps only in-frame clones and is missing some. This table has tens of thousands of clones, approximately 88% appearing once. What was sequenced was blood. The receptors originated from a person between 18 and 75 years old in good health.

The gene calls are TRBV6-6 and TRBJ2-5, with 10 bases that match TRBD2. Trimming at V came to 4 bases and at J to 1 base, leaving 6 bases not matched to a gene. In germline, CDR1 is MNHNY, CDR2 SVGAGI (reference sequence). This CDR3 contains 16 residues. The CDR3 sequence is CASSWLAGVGQETQYF. The CDR3 DNA is TGTGCCAGCAGTTGGCTAGCGGGAGTAGGCCAAGAGACCCAGTACTTC.

This chain connects TRBV18 to TRBJ2-1; D gene ambiguous. Per the germline V gene, CDR1 is KGHSH and CDR2 is LQKENI. The CDR3 contains 15 residues. Between the trimmed V and J ends, which lost 3 bases and 8 bases, there was a span of 17 bases. This CDR3 reads CASSPLTTGIDEQFF. In DNA form, the CDR3 reads TGTGCCAGCTCACCTTTAACGACGGGCATAGATGAGCAGTTCTTC.

The CDR3: CASSPGEGRQETQYF. The DNA of the CDR3 is TGTGCCAGCTCACCAGGGGAGGGACGCCAAGAGACCCAGTACTTC. This chain connects TRBV18 to TRBJ2-5, with TRBD2 matching 7 bases. Looked up from germline, CDR1 is KGHSH and CDR2 is LQKENI. The CDR3 totals 15 residues. V gave up 2 bases and J gave up 1 base; unmatched junction bases: 4.

V gene TRBV9 combines with J gene TRBJ2-5; 7 nucleotides agree with TRBD2. The germline CDR1 and CDR2 sequences are SGDLS and YYNGEE. V lost 0 bases, J lost 3 bases, and 14 bases stayed unmatched. This CDR3 spans 18 amino acids. In nucleotides, the CDR3 is TGTGCCAGCAGCGTAGCCCAGCGCTGGCGGGAGAACGAAGAGACCCAGTACTTC. Residues: CASSVAQRWRENEETQYF.

V is TRBV6-5 and J is TRBJ1-4; D gene unclear. V gave up 6 bases and J gave up 5 bases, with 4 bases separating them. The CDR3 extends over 11 amino acids. The germline V gene has CDR1 MNHEY and CDR2 SVGAGI. The CDR3 here is CASRRNEKLFF. CDR3 sequence (DNA): TGTGCCAGCAGGAGGAATGAAAAACTGTTTTTT.

This clone is a singleton in its sample. V gene TRBV6-4 combines with J gene TRBJ1-1; the D is unclear. V was shortened by 9 bases and J by 0 bases, with 8 bases between the two germline ends. The CDR3 runs to 12 residues. Germline V gene sequence: CDR1 MRHNA, CDR2 SNTAGT. CDR3 coding DNA: TGTGCCAGTCATTTAGTGAACACTGAAGCTTTCTTT. It translates to CASHLVNTEAFF.

This clone has only one observation. The rearrangement joins TRBV28 to TRBJ2-1; D unresolved. Germline V CDR1 and CDR2: MDHEN, SYDVKM. The V and J ends lost 7 bases and 7 bases respectively, with 14 bases between them. The CDR3 extends over 13 amino acids. CDR3 coding DNA: TGTGCCAGCACGGGCCCATACTTAAATGAGCAGTTCTTC. Translating gives CASTGPYLNEQFF.

The chain couples TRBV6-4 to TRBJ2-3; a possible D gene is TRBD2 (6 bases). Trimming shortened V by 10 bases and J by 2 bases, and 19 bases separated the two germline ends. Germline assignment: CDR1 MRHNA and CDR2 SNTAGT. The CDR3 length is 15 residues. The CDR3 coding sequence is TGTGCCACCAGCTCGGGTTGGGGGGACACAGATACGCAGTATTTT. The encoded protein is CATSSGWGDTDTQYF.

This clone was picked up many times. V usage is TRBV10-1 and J usage is TRBJ2-7; TRBD2 might be the D (6 bases). V was cut by 4 bases and J by 5 bases, with 12 bases left in between. CDR1 is WNHNN, CDR2 SYGVQD, per germline (reference sequence). This CDR3 spans 13 amino acids. The CDR3 spells CASSVSGDHEQYF. CDR3 sequence (DNA): TGCGCCAGCAGTGTATCGGGGGACCACGAGCAGTACTTC.

The V gene is TRBV5-6, the J gene TRBJ2-5; D gene ambiguous. The V end lost 0 bases, the J end lost 2 bases, and 5 bases lay between the germline ends. The length of the CDR3 is 13 residues. Germline loops: CDR1 SGHDT, CDR2 YYEEEE. For the CDR3, the DNA is TGTGCCAGCAGCTTGGAGGCACAAGAGACCCAGTACTTC. Translation: CASSLEAQETQYF.

The chain uses TRBV7-9 and TRBJ2-7; 14 nucleotides match TRBD2. V shed 5 bases and J 6 bases; nucleotides not matched to a gene: 9. The CDR3 is made up of 16 amino acids. CDR1 SEHNR and CDR2 FQNEAQ come from the germline V gene (reference sequence). The CDR3 spells CASSPRGGLAGVEQYF. The CDR3 nucleotides are TGTGCCAGCAGCCCCAGGGGGGGACTAGCGGGAGTCGAGCAGTACTTC.

The chain carries TRBV28 and TRBJ2-7; a weak D match, TRBD2 (6 bases). V was cut by 4 bases and J by 6 bases, with 10 bases left in between. CDR1 and CDR2 (germline): MDHEN, SYDVKM. The CDR3 contains 12 residues. In DNA, the CDR3 is TGTGCCAGCAGTTGGGGGACTGGCGAGCAGTACTTC. It yields the protein CASSWGTGEQYF.

This clone occurred once. The chain has TRBV5-4 and TRBJ2-5; TRBD1 might be the D (7 bases). V gave up 3 bases and J gave up 5 bases, with 17 bases separating them. The CDR3 has 15 amino acids. Germline CDR1 SGHNT, CDR2 YYREEE (reference sequence). The CDR3 loop reads CASSSDGGGGETQYF. In nucleotides, the CDR3 is TGTGCCAGCAGCTCGGACGGAGGGGGCGGGGAGACCCAGTACTTC.

The J gene is TRBJ1-5, the V gene TRBV2; D unresolved. Germline loops: CDR1 SNHLY, CDR2 FYNNEI. The CDR3 consists of 12 residues. V lost 6 bases and J lost 5, with 8 bases in between. CDR3 loop: CASSKRDQPQHF. CDR3 DNA: TGTGCCAGCAGCAAAAGGGATCAGCCCCAGCATTTT.

V and J are TRBV6-1 and TRBJ2-1; the match to TRBD1 covers 7 bases. This CDR3 is built from 15 residues. V lost 6 bases and J lost 2; bases outside the gene matches: 7. CDR1 and CDR2 (germline): MNHNS, SASEGT. CDR3 sequence: CASRSTGTPYNEQFF. CDR3 sequence (DNA): TGTGCCAGCAGATCGACAGGGACCCCCTACAATGAGCAGTTCTTC.

This clone was seen once. The chain couples TRBV19 to TRBJ2-3; maybe TRBD2 (6 bases). The V end lost 4 bases, the J end lost 9 bases, and 17 bases lay between the germline ends. CDR1 is LNHDA and CDR2 is SQIVND in the germline V gene (reference sequence). There are 14 residues in the CDR3. The CDR3 DNA follows: TGTGCCAGTAGTAGCGGACCGCGGGGCGGGACGCAGTATTTT. It yields the protein CASSSGPRGGTQYF.

The chain joins TRBV30 to TRBJ2-5; TRBD2 agrees at 7 bases. Germline values: CDR1 GTSNPN, CDR2 SVGIG (reference sequence). Losses at the gene ends were 3 bases for V and 2 bases for J; bases not matched to a gene: 3. This CDR3 has 13 amino acids. This CDR3 is CAWSRTRQETQYF. In nucleotides, the CDR3 is TGTGCCTGGAGCCGGACTAGGCAAGAGACCCAGTACTTC.

This rearrangement joins TRBV5-1 to TRBJ2-1; 10 nucleotides agree with TRBD1. The germline CDR1 and CDR2 sequences are SGHRS and YFSETQ. The CDR3 is made up of 13 amino acids. V trimming: 0 bases; J trimming: 15 bases; junction bases outside the gene matches: 6. CDR3 DNA sequence: TGCGCCAGCAGCTTGGCCACGGGACAGGGGCCGTTCTTC. It yields the protein CASSLATGQGPFF.

The chain carries TRBV5-1 and TRBJ1-2; D is undetermined. Trimming removed 0 bases at V and 8 bases at J, with 14 bases between. Germline-derived CDR1 and CDR2 are SGHRS and YFSETQ. The CDR3 is 14 amino acids. In nucleotides, the CDR3 is TGCGCCAGCAGCTTGGTCCACAGACCTCCCGGCTACACCTTC. Protein: CASSLVHRPPGYTF.

The chain carries TRBV15 and TRBJ1-5, with D possibly matching TRBD1 (5 bases). The CDR3 has 14 residues. Trimming shortened V by 3 bases and J by 5 bases, and 11 bases separated the two germline ends. Germline loops: CDR1 LNHNV, CDR2 YYDKDF (reference sequence). CDR3 protein: CATSSFKGDQPQHF. DNA for the CDR3: TGTGCCACCAGCAGTTTTAAAGGGGATCAGCCCCAGCATTTT.

The CDR3 is CASSLLDGNQPQHF. CDR3 sequence (DNA): TGTGCCAGCAGCTTGTTGGACGGAAATCAGCCCCAGCATTTT. The gene calls are TRBV7-9 and TRBJ1-5, with unresolved D. The CDR3 loop spans 14 amino acids. In germline, CDR1 is SEHNR, CDR2 FQNEAQ (reference sequence). Trimming pared 3 bases from V and 4 bases from J, leaving 10 bases between.

This rearrangement joins TRBV6-5 to TRBJ1-6; TRBD1 matches 8 bases. The CDR3 length is 15 residues. The V segment lost 7 bases and the J segment 5 bases; nucleotides outside the gene matches: 7. The V gene's germline CDR1 is MNHEY and CDR2 SVGAGI. The CDR3 nucleotides are TGTGCCAGCAAAATGGCAGGGGGCGATAATTCACCCCTCCACTTT. It encodes CASKMAGGDNSPLHF.

This clone is medium-sized within its sample. CDR3 DNA: TGTGCCAGCAGTTTGAGGGAGTCTGGAAACACCATATATTTT. It is translated as CASSLRESGNTIYF. This chain uses TRBV6-5 with TRBJ1-3; no clear D. The CDR3 has 14 residues. Germline lookup yields CDR1 MNHEY and CDR2 SVGAGI. Trimming removed 4 bases from V and 1 base from J, with 8 bases in between.

The V and J genes are TRBV27 and TRBJ2-3; 11 bases align to TRBD2. The CDR3 contains 17 residues. Trimming removed 3 bases from V and 0 bases from J; junction bases left unmatched: 5. Germline CDR1 MNHEY, CDR2 SMNVEV (reference sequence). In DNA, the CDR3 is TGTGCCAGCAGTTTCGGGGGACTAGCGGATAGCACAGATACGCAGTATTTT. This sequence encodes CASSFGGLADSTDTQYF.